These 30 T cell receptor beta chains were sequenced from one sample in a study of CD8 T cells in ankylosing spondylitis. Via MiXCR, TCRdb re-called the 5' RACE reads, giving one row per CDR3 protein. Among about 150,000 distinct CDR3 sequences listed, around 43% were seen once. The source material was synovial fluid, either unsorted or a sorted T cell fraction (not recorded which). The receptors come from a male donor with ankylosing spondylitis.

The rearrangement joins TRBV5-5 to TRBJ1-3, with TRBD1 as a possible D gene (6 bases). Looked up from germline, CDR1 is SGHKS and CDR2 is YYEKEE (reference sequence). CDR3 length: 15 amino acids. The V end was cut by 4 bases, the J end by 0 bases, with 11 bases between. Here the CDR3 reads CASSPGQSSGNTIYF. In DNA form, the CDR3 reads TGTGCCAGCAGCCCCGGACAGTCCTCTGGAAACACCATATATTTT.

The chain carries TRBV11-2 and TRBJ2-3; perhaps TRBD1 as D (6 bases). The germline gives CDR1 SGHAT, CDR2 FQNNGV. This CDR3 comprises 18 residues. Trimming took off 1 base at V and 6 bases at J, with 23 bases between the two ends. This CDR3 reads CASSLVPGAAQGSDTQYF. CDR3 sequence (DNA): TGTGCCAGCAGCTTAGTACCCGGCGCCGCACAGGGATCTGATACGCAGTATTTT.

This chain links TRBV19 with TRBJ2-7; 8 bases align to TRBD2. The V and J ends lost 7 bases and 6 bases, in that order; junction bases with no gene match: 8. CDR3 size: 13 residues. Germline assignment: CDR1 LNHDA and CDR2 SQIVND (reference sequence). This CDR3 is CASNLAGASEQYF. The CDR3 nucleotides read TGTGCCAGTAATCTAGCGGGTGCCAGCGAGCAGTACTTC.

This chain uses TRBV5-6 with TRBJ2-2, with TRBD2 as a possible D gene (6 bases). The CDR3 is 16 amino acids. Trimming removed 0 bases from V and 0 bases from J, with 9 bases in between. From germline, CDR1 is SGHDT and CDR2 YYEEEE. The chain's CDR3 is CASSLVSGANTGELFF. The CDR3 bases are TGTGCCAGCAGCTTGGTTAGCGGCGCGAACACCGGGGAGCTGTTTTTT.

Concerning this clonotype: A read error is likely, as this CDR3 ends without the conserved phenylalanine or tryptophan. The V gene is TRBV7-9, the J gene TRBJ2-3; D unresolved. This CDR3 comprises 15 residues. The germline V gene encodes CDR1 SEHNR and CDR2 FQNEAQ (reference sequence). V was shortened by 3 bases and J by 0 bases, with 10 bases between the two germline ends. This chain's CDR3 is CASSFDTISTDTQYL. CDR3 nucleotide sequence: TGTGCCAGCAGCTTCGACACAATTAGCACAGATACGCAGTATCTT.

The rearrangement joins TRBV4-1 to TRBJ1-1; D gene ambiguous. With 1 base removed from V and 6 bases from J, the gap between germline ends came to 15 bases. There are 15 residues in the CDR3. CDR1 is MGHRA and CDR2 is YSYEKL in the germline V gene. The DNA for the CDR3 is TGCGCCAGCAGCCAAGCGCCAGGTCGCTACGCTGAAGCTTTCTTT. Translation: CASSQAPGRYAEAFF.

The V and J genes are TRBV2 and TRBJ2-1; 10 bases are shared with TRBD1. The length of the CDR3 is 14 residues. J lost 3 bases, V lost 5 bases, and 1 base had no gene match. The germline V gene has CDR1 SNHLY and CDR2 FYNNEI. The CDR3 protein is CASSWTGGYNEQFF. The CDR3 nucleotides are TGTGCCAGCAGTTGGACAGGGGGCTACAATGAGCAGTTCTTC.

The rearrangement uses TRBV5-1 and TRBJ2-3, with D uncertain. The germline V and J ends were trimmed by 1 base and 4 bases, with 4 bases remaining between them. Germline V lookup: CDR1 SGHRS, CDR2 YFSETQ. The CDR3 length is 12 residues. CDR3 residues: CASSLYSDTQYF. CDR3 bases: TGCGCCAGCAGCTTGTACTCAGATACGCAGTATTTT.

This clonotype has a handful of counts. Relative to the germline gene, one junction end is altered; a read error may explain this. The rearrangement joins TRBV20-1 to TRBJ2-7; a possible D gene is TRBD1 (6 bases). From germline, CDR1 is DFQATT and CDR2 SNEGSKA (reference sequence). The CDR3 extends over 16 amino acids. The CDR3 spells CSARGAEGHLTYEQYF. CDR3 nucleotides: TGCAGTGCAAGAGGCGCTGAGGGACATCTGACCTACGAGCAGTACTTC.

The CDR3 is CASTQGRDRRSNYGYTF. The CDR3 region has the DNA TGTGCCAGCACCCAAGGCCGAGACAGGCGATCGAACTATGGCTACACCTTC. This chain uses TRBV12-3 or TRBV12-4 with TRBJ1-2, with D perhaps matching TRBD1 (6 bases). CDR3 length: 17 residues. The germline V and J ends were trimmed by 7 bases and 2 bases, with 23 bases remaining between them.

CDR3 DNA: TGTGCCAGCAGCTTAGTTCTGCCGGAGGCGCCGTTCTTC. Its protein is CASSLVLPEAPFF. The chain combines TRBV7-9 with TRBJ2-1; D may be TRBD2 (5 bases). V gave up 1 base and J gave up 15 bases, with 16 bases separating them. CDR3 length: 13 residues. Germline V gene sequence: CDR1 SEHNR, CDR2 FQNEAQ (reference sequence).

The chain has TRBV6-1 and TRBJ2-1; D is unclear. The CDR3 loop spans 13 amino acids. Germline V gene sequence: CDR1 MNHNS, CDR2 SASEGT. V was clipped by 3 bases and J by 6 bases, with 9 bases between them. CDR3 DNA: TGTGCCAGCAGTGACCTCCCGATCAATGAGCAGTTCTTC. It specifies CASSDLPINEQFF.

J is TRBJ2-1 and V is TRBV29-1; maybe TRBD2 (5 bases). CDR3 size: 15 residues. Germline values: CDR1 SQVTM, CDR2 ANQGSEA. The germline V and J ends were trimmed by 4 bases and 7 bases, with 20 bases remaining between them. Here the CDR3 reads CSVGLGEGRWNEQFF. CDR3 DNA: TGCAGCGTTGGACTCGGAGAGGGCCGATGGAATGAGCAGTTCTTC.

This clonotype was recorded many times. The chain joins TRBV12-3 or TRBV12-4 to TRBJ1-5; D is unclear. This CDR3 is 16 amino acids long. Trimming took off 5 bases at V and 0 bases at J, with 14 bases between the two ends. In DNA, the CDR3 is TGTGCCAGCAGTCCAAATGACCCATATAGCAATCAGCCCCAGCATTTT. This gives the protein CASSPNDPYSNQPQHF.

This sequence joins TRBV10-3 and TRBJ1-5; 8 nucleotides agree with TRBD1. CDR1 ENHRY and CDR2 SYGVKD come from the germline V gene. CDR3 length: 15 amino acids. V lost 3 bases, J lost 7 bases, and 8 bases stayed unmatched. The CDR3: CAISDPGTGGQPQHF. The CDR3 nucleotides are TGTGCCATCAGTGACCCCGGGACAGGTGGGCAGCCCCAGCATTTT.

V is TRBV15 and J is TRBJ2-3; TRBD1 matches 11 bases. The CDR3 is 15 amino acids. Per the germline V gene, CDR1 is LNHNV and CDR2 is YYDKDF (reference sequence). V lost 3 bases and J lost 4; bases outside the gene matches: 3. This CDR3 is CATSRGTGGADTQYF. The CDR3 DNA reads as TGTGCCACCAGCAGGGGGACAGGGGGTGCAGATACGCAGTATTTT.

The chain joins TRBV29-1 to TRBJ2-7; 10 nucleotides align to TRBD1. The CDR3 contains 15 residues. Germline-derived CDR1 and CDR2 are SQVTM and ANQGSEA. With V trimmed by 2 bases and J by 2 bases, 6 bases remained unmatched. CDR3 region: CSVERGQGTTYEQYF. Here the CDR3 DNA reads TGCAGCGTTGAAAGGGGACAGGGGACTACCTACGAGCAGTACTTC.

The CDR3 loop is CASSRTSGSTETQYF. CDR3 DNA: TGCGCCAGCAGCCGGACTAGCGGGAGTACAGAGACCCAGTACTTC. The chain employs TRBV5-1 and TRBJ2-5; 13 nucleotides align to TRBD2. The germline gives CDR1 SGHRS, CDR2 YFSETQ. The junction had 4 bases not matched to a gene; V was cut back by 4 bases and J by 4 bases. The CDR3 runs to 15 residues.

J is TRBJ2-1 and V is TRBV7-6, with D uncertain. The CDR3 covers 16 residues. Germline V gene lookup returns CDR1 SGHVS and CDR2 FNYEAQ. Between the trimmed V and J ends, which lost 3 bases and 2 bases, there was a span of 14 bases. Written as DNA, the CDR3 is TGTGCCAGCAGCTTGTATCGGGCTAGTCCCTACAATGAGCAGTTCTTC. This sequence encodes CASSLYRASPYNEQFF. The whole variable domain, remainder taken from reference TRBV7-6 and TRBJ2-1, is GAGVSQSPRYKVTKRGQDVALRCDPISGHVSLYWYRQALGQGPEFLTYFNYEAQQDKSGLPNDRFSAERPEGSISTLTIQRTEQRDSAMYRCASSLYRASPYNEQFFGPGTRLTVL.

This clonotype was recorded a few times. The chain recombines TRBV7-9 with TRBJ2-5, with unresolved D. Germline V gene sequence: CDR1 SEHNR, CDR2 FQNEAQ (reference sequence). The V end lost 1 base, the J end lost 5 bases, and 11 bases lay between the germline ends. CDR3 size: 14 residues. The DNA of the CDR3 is TGTGCCAGCAGCTTAGTCTCCAGCAGGGAGACCCAGTACTTC. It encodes CASSLVSSRETQYF.

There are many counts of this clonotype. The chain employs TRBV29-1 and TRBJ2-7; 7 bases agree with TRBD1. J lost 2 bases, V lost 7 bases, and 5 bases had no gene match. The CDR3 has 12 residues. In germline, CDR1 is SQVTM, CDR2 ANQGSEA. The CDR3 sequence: CSARTGPYEQYF. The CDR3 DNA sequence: TGCAGCGCCAGGACAGGACCCTACGAGCAGTACTTC.

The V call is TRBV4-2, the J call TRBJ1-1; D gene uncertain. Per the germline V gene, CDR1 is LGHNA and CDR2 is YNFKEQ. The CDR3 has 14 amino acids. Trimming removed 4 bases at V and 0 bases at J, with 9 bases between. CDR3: CASSLTALNTEAFF. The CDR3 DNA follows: TGTGCCAGCAGCCTTACAGCCCTGAACACTGAAGCTTTCTTT.

The CDR3 DNA is TGCGCCAGCAGCATACTACCGACAGGGTCCTATGGCTACACCTTC. It translates to CASSILPTGSYGYTF. This chain connects TRBV5-1 to TRBJ1-2; TRBD1 matches at 7 bases. Germline CDR1 reads SGHRS; CDR2 reads YFSETQ. This CDR3 is built from 15 residues. V dropped 4 bases and J dropped 4; count of bases not matched to a gene: 10. The whole variable domain, remainder taken from reference TRBV5-1 and TRBJ1-2, is KAGVTQTPRYLIKTRGQQVTLSCSPISGHRSVSWYQQTPGQGLQFLFEYFSETQRNKGNFPGRFSGRQFSNSRSEMNVSTLELGDSALYLCASSILPTGSYGYTFGSGTRLTVV.

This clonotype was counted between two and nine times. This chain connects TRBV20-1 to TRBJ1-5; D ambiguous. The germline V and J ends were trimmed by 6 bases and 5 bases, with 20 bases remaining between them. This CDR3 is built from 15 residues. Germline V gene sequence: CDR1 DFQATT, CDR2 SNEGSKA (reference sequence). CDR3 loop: CSAAGGEGFHQPQHF. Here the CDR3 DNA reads TGCAGTGCCGCCGGTGGCGAGGGATTTCATCAGCCCCAGCATTTT.

CDR3 nucleotides: TGTGCCAGCAGCTTGGGACAGGTTCACTACAATGAGCAGTTCTTC. This translates into CASSLGQVHYNEQFF. The chain links TRBV7-9 to TRBJ2-1; TRBD1 agrees at 8 bases. J lost 3 bases, V lost 3 bases, and 4 bases had no gene match. Germline CDR1 is SEHNR and CDR2 is FQNEAQ (reference sequence). This CDR3 spans 15 amino acids.

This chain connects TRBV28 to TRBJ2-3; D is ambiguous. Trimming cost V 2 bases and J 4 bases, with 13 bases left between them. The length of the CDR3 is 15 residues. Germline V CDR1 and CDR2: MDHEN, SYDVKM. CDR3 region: CASSLVYSKPDTQYF. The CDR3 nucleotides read TGTGCCAGCAGTTTAGTTTACTCAAAGCCAGATACGCAGTATTTT. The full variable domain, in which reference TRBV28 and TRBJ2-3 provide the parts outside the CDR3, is DVKVTQSSRYLVKRTGEKVFLECVQDMDHENMFWYRQDPGLGLRLIYFSYDVKMKEKGDIPEGYSVSREKKERFSLILESASTNQTSMYLCASSLVYSKPDTQYFGPGTRLTVL.

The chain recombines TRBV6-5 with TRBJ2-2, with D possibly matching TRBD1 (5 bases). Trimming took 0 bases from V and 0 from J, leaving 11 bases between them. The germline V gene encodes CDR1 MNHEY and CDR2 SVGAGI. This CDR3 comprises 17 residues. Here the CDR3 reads CASSYSGRSANTGELFF. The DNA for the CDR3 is TGTGCCAGCAGTTACTCGGGGCGGTCCGCGAACACCGGGGAGCTGTTTTTT.

The CDR3 reads CSVEAQNTEAFF. The CDR3 coding sequence is TGCAGCGTTGAAGCTCAGAACACTGAAGCTTTCTTT. This chain links TRBV29-1 with TRBJ1-1; unclear D gene. With 1 base removed from V and 1 base from J, the gap between germline ends came to 4 bases. The CDR3 is 12 residues long. CDR1 is SQVTM and CDR2 is ANQGSEA in the germline V gene.

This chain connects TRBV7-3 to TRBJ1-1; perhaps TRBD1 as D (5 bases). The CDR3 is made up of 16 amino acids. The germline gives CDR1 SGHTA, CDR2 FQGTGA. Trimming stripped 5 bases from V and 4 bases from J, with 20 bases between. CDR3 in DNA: TGTGCCAGCAGCCCAAATTTCTGGGGGGGAGGCACTGAAGCTTTCTTT. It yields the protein CASSPNFWGGGTEAFF. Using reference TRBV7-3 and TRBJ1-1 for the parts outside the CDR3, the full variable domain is GAGVSQTPSNKVTEKGKYVELRCDPISGHTALYWYRQSLGQGPEFLIYFQGTGAADDSGLPNDRFFAVRPEGSVSTLKIQRTERGDSAVYLCASSPNFWGGGTEAFFGQGTRLTVV.

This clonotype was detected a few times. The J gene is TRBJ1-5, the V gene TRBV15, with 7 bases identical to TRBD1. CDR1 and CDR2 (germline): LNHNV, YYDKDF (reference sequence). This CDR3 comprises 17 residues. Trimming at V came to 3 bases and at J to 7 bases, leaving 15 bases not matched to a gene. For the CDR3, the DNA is TGTGCCACCAGCAGCCTAAAATCGAGACAGGGCGGCCAGCCCCAGCATTTT. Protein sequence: CATSSLKSRQGGQPQHF.